In its sample, the clone carrying this T cell receptor beta chain was seen a few times. As yet, its antigen is unknown. This specimen belongs to a study of STAT5B mutations in CD4+ large granular lymphocyte leukemia. Study outcomes and limitations: Top patient clones used TRBV06 genes more often: 8/27 versus 2/35 in controls. Patient CD4-sorted repertoires looked more clonal than healthy CD4+ repertoires, even without putative leukemic clones. Main leukemic clonotypes were patient-specific, but roughly 26% appeared at low frequency elsewhere.

The data were produced by immunoSEQ multiplex PCR, yet TCRdb's version contains in-frame clones alone and is incomplete. The sample contains over 25,000 clones, approximately 81% of which appear only once. CDR1 and CDR2 (germline): LGHNT, FRNRAP. This CDR3 spans 16 amino acids. The V gene lost 1 base and the J gene lost 4 bases, with 16 bases spanning the gap. V and J are TRBV12-5 and TRBJ2-5, with D perhaps matching TRBD1 (6 bases). Sequencing input: CD4+ T cells from blood buffy coats. This receptor was obtained from a human donor in good health. CDR3 region: CASGLGTVGGIETQYF. DNA of the CDR3: TGTGCTAGTGGTTTGGGGACAGTCGGAGGTATAGAGACCCAGTACTTC.